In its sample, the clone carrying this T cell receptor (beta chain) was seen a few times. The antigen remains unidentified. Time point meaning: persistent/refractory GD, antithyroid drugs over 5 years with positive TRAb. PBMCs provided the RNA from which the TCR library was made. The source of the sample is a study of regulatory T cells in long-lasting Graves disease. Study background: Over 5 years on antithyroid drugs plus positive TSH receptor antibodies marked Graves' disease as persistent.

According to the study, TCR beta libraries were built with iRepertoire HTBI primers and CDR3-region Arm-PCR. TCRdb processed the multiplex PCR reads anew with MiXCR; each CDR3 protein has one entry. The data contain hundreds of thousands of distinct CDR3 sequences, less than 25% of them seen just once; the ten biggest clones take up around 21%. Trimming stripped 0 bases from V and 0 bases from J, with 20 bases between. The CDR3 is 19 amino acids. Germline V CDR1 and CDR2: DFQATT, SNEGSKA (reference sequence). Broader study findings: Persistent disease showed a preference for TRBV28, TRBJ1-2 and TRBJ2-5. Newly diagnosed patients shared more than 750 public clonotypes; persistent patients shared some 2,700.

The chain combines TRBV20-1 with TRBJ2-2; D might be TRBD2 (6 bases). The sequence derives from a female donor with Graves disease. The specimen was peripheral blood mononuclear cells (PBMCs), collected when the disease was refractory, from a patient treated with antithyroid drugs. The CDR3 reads CSAREPLGGRFPNTGELFF. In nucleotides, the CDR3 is TGCAGTGCTAGAGAACCTCTAGGAGGGCGGTTTCCGAACACCGGGGAGCTGTTTTTT.